The 17 T cell receptor beta chains given below trace back to one sample, sequenced in a study of blood T cell repertoires in COVID-19. Method: immunoSEQ multiplex PCR; TCRdb's copy keeps in-frame clones and lacks some. The data show about 80,000 clones, roughly 90% seen once. Specimen: peripheral blood. These receptor sequences come from a woman of 80 years or more with active or convalescent COVID-19.

The rearrangement joins TRBV3-1 (or the pseudogene TRBV3-2) to TRBJ2-7, with 10 bases aligning to TRBD1. The CDR3 consists of 14 residues. The trim removed 4 bases at V and 6 bases at J, leaving 6 bases unmatched. CDR1 and CDR2 (germline): LGHDT, YNNKEL (reference sequence). The DNA for the CDR3 is TGTGCCAGCAGCCCCGGGACAGGGGCTCGCGAGCAGTACTTC. It encodes CASSPGTGAREQYF.

The rearrangement uses TRBV19 and TRBJ2-7, with D perhaps TRBD2 (7 bases). V gave up 1 base and J gave up 1 base, with 11 bases separating them. The CDR3 runs to 15 residues. Looked up from germline, CDR1 is LNHDA and CDR2 is SQIVND (reference sequence). The CDR3 loop is CASSIAGGRSYEQYF. CDR3 nucleotide sequence: TGTGCCAGTAGTATAGCGGGGGGCCGGTCCTACGAGCAGTACTTC.

The chain links TRBV7-2 to TRBJ2-3; D not certain. This CDR3 contains 16 residues. With 3 bases removed from V and 0 bases from J, the gap between germline ends came to 13 bases. The germline gives CDR1 SGHTA, CDR2 FQGNSA. For the CDR3, the DNA is TGTGCCAGCAGCTTTTTAGGTCCTAGTAGCACAGATACGCAGTATTTT. As protein: CASSFLGPSSTDTQYF.

The V call is TRBV7-6, the J call TRBJ2-1; D is possibly TRBD1 (6 bases). V shed 1 base and J shed 0 bases, with 16 bases lying between them. Germline lookup yields CDR1 SGHVS and CDR2 FNYEAQ. This CDR3 region has 18 residues. CDR3 DNA: TGTGCCAGCAGCTTAGGGACAGTTCAACGCCTCTCCTACAATGAGCAGTTCTTC. It translates to CASSLGTVQRLSYNEQFF.

The chain combines TRBV7-9 with TRBJ2-1; TRBD1 matches at 8 bases. Losses at the gene ends were 5 bases for V and 4 bases for J; bases not matched to a gene: 7. Germline V gives CDR1 SEHNR, CDR2 FQNEAQ (reference sequence). CDR3 length: 15 residues. The CDR3 reads CASSVGTGPYNEQFF. CDR3 coding DNA: TGTGCCAGCAGCGTTGGGACAGGTCCTTACAATGAGCAGTTCTTC.

The CDR3 region is CASSQGQTEGTQYF. The CDR3 DNA sequence: TGCGCCAGCAGCCAGGGACAGACTGAGGGGACCCAGTACTTC. The chain is built from TRBV5-1 and TRBJ2-5, with 7 bases lining up with TRBD1. Per the germline V gene, CDR1 is SGHRS and CDR2 is YFSETQ. The length of the CDR3 is 14 residues. After removal of 4 bases from V and 7 bases from J, the junction contained 10 bases not matched to a gene.

V gene TRBV6-2 or TRBV6-3 combines with J gene TRBJ2-5; D possibly corresponds to TRBD2 (6 bases). Per the germline V gene, CDR1 is MNHEY and CDR2 is SVGEGT. V was shortened by 5 bases and J by 2 bases, with 12 bases between the two germline ends. The CDR3 consists of 14 residues. As DNA, the CDR3 is TGTGCCAGCAGTAATCCGGGAGATCAAGAGACCCAGTACTTC. Its translation: CASSNPGDQETQYF.

The rearrangement links TRBV9 to TRBJ1-1, with unresolved D. The CDR3 is 15 residues long. Germline V gene sequence: CDR1 SGDLS, CDR2 YYNGEE. The V end lost 3 bases, the J end lost 1 base, and 13 bases lay between the germline ends. The CDR3: CASSAVGVTNTEAFF. In DNA, the CDR3 is TGTGCCAGCAGCGCCGTCGGGGTGACGAACACTGAAGCTTTCTTT.

This clone was observed a few times. The chain uses TRBV28 and TRBJ1-5; 7 bases are shared with TRBD1. This CDR3 comprises 13 residues. Germline CDR1 is MDHEN and CDR2 is SYDVKM. The V gene end was trimmed by 2 bases and the J gene end by 6 bases; junction bases not matched to a gene: 1. CDR3 in DNA: TGTGCCAGCAGTTTAGACAGGGTTCAGCCCCAGCATTTT. Translated, it gives CASSLDRVQPQHF.

The chain carries TRBV27 and TRBJ1-2, with 8 bases aligning to TRBD1. CDR1 and CDR2 from the germline V gene are MNHEY and SMNVEV (reference sequence). The CDR3 has 13 amino acids. With 6 bases clipped from V and 2 bases from J, the junction kept 2 bases outside the gene matches. CDR3 region: CASSRQGNYGYTF. In DNA form, the CDR3 reads TGTGCCAGCAGCCGACAGGGGAACTATGGCTACACCTTC.

The chain's CDR3 is CASSQASGYNEQFF. For the CDR3, the DNA is TGTGCCAGCAGCCAAGCTAGCGGGTACAATGAGCAGTTCTTC. The chain has TRBV14 and TRBJ2-1, with 8 bases aligning to TRBD2. This CDR3 is built from 14 residues. The V gene's germline CDR1 is SGHDN and CDR2 FVKESK. Losses at the gene ends were 1 base for V and 4 bases for J; bases not matched to a gene: 0.

V and J are TRBV21-1 and TRBJ2-7; TRBD1 is the table's D call, not checked against the DNA. TRBV21-1 is annotated as a pseudogene. The CDR3 consists of 15 residues. This CDR3 is CASSTWDRGFVEQYF. CDR3 nucleotides: TGTGCCAGCAGCACCTGGGACAGGGGCTTCGTCGAGCAGTACTTC.

In its sample, this clone was seen a few times. The chain joins TRBV28 to TRBJ2-7; 7 bases fit TRBD2. Germline CDR1 reads MDHEN; CDR2 reads SYDVKM. The CDR3 totals 17 residues. V lost 6 bases and J lost 0; bases outside the gene matches: 14. DNA of the CDR3: TGTGCCAGCAGACTAGCGCGGGGATCTTCAAGCTCCTACGAGCAGTACTTC. It translates to CASRLARGSSSSYEQYF.

The J gene is TRBJ1-1, the V gene TRBV28, with 8 bases that match TRBD1. Germline V gives CDR1 MDHEN, CDR2 SYDVKM. J gave up 1 base and V 8 bases, and 12 bases lay outside the gene matches. The CDR3 consists of 16 residues. Here the CDR3 reads CASLGTGLSRNTEAFF. CDR3 coding DNA: TGTGCCAGCTTAGGGACAGGTTTATCCCGGAACACTGAAGCTTTCTTT.

This clone was picked up a small number of times. The chain couples TRBV27 to TRBJ2-7; 10 nucleotides agree with TRBD2. The V gene's germline CDR1 is MNHEY and CDR2 SMNVEV (reference sequence). Germline trimming cut 2 bases from V and 7 bases from J; bases unmatched to any gene: 5. The CDR3 covers 14 residues. CDR3 nucleotides: TGTGCCAGCAGTTTACTAGCGGGAGTGCGGGAGCAGTACTTC. Protein: CASSLLAGVREQYF.

The chain combines TRBV19 with TRBJ2-1; D call uncertain. The germline V gene has CDR1 LNHDA and CDR2 SQIVND (reference sequence). V gave up 7 bases and J gave up 0 bases, with 13 bases separating them. CDR3 length: 15 residues. The CDR3 here is CASIARRSSYNEQFF. The CDR3, as DNA: TGTGCCAGTATTGCCAGGCGAAGCTCCTACAATGAGCAGTTCTTC.

The genes are TRBV27 and TRBJ2-7; TRBD2 matches 13 bases. V trimming: 2 bases; J trimming: 0 bases; junction bases outside the gene matches: 10. Germline CDR1 is MNHEY and CDR2 is SMNVEV (reference sequence). CDR3 length: 19 amino acids. The CDR3 spells CASSLRTSGRGLSSYEQYF. The CDR3 DNA sequence: TGTGCCAGCAGTTTACGCACTAGCGGGAGGGGCCTGAGCTCCTACGAGCAGTACTTC.